This T cell receptor (beta chain) came from a study of T-cell memory formation after mild COVID-19 (dated by TCRdb to the early 2020s). Regarding the complete study: TCR sequence clusters from the two donors were largely donor specific. The cohort was made up of two young adult volunteers, one female and one male, who were previously healthy. In a couple of donors, T-cell clones that expanded and contracted after mild COVID-19 were followed by sequencing TCRalpha and TCRbeta repertoires longitudinally.

PBMCs were isolated by Ficoll-Paque density gradient centrifugation. From its cysteine to its phenylalanine, the CDR3 spans 14 amino acids. This entry keeps only the CDR3 DNA: 42 bases, framed from base 1. V loses 2 bases, J loses 7 bases, and the germline ends lie 15 bases apart. Reading the germline V gene gives CDR1 SNHLY and CDR2 FYNNEI. Regarding this clonotype: The target of this receptor is not known. Base qualities are not at hand, and no much larger clone is one base apart.

Study-wide findings and limitations: SARS-CoV-2 specificity was not confirmed for the second-wave clones peaking on day 37. Some responding clones were detected in pre-infection memory, which suggested that pre-existing cross-reactive memory T cells had joined the SARS-CoV-2 response. Contracting CD4+ clones turned up mainly in the CM and EM memory subsets, whereas EMRA was where CD8+ clones were enriched. Only a couple of mild cases were covered in the study, and larger cohorts including severe cases with pre-infection samples were considered necessary. From day 15 to 85, contracting clones showed balanced CD4/CD8 phenotypes, whereas a second wave of clones that expanded from day 15 to 37 leaned towards CD4+.

The sequencer was an Illumina NovaSeq 6000. Using 5'RACE with constant-segment primers, TCRalpha and TCRbeta cDNA libraries were constructed, with sample barcodes and unique molecular identifiers added in the process. RNA was extracted from every sample with Trizol reagent. Library amplification was performed in two PCR steps, and a second sample barcode and Illumina TruSeq adapters were introduced in the second step. Libraries were sequenced on an Illumina NovaSeq with 2 x 150 bp paired-end reads. As for the authors' bioinformatics: With migec v1.2.7, reads were demultiplexed and then collapsed into UMI-guided consensus sequences. Using mixcr v2.1.11, UMI consensuses were aligned to TRA and TRB V and J templates and then assembled into clonotypes. A clonotype was counted as expanded or contracted only if both edgeR and NoisET called the change significant, with noise models trained on biological replicates. For edgeR calls, a false discovery rate-adjusted p below 0.01 and a log2 fold-change threshold of 1 were applied. As an exploratory analysis of dynamics, max-normalized trajectories of the 1000 most abundant clonotypes were examined by PCA with hierarchical clustering. The CD4 or CD8 phenotype of responding clones was assigned using the separately sequenced CD4+ and CD8+ repertoires. TCRdb took the public reads, trimmed them with fastp at Q25, ran MiXCR for clone calling and kept in-frame beta chains. CDR3 protein duplicates are merged, each entry listing the most common genes and DNA. The V and J calls here are based on TCRdb, not the publication. For this sample there are about 130,000 distinct CDR3 sequences; about 15% appear just once. The ten largest clones add up to over 11% of the sample.

The material sequenced was PBMCs or a T cell subset sorted from them (not recorded which). The chain is made from TRBV2 and TRBJ2-7; the D gene is possibly TRBD2, with 5 bases matching. This receptor was identified in an adult woman who had mild COVID-19 (a few samples of this study predate the infection). The sample titles of this study are shuffled in the database, so cell type and time point are left out; the donor was told from shared clones. The CDR3 loop reads CASSERASTGEQYF. The DNA is as follows: TGTGCCAGCAGTGAACGAGCGAGTACGGGGGAGCAGTACTTC.